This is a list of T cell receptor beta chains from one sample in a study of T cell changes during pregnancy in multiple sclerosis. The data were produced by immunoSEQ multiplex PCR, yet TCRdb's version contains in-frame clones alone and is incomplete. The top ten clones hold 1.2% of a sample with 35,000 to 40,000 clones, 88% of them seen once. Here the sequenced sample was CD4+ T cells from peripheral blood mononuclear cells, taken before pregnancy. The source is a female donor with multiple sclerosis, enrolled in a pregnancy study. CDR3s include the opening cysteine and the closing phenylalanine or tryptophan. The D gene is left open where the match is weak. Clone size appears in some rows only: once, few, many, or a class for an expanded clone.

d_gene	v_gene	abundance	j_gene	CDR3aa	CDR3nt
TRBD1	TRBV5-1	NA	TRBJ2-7	CASSEGQAYEQYF	TGCGCCAGCAGCGAGGGACAGGCCTACGAGCAGTACTTC
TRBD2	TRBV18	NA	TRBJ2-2	CASSAAGSETGELFF	TGTGCCAGCTCCGCAGCGGGAAGCGAGACCGGGGAGCTGTTTTTT
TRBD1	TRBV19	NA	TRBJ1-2	CASSIVPGQGSYGYTF	TGTGCCAGTAGTATAGTCCCCGGACAGGGGTCCTATGGCTACACCTTC
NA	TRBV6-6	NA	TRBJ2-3	CASSYLDTQYF	TGTGCCAGCAGTTACCTAGATACGCAGTATTTT
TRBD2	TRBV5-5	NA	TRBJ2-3	CASSLEWGGTQYF	TGTGCCAGCAGCTTGGAATGGGGGGGTACGCAGTATTTT
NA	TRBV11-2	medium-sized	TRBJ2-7	CASSQGLLQQYF	TGTGCCAGCAGCCAAGGACTATTACAGCAGTACTTC
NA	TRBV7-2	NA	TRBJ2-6	CASTTYGSGANVLTF	TGTGCCAGCACCACCTATGGCTCTGGGGCCAACGTCCTGACTTTC
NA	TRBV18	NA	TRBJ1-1	CASSPPTGNTEAFF	TGTGCCAGCTCACCACCTACAGGGAACACTGAAGCTTTCTTT
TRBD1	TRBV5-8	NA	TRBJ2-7	CASSRRGQGTYEQYF	TGTGCCAGCAGCCGAAGGGGACAGGGGACCTACGAGCAGTACTTC
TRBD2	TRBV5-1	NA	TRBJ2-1	CASSPGTSGFNEQFF	TGCGCCAGCAGCCCCGGGACTAGCGGCTTCAATGAGCAGTTCTTC
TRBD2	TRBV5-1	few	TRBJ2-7	CASSLVDRSIAGELGEQYF	TGCGCCAGCAGCTTGGTTGATCGTTCTATAGCGGGAGAATTGGGCGAGCAGTACTTC
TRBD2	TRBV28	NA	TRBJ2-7	CASRWTSGSSYEQYF	TGTGCCAGTCGGTGGACTAGCGGGAGCTCCTACGAGCAGTACTTC
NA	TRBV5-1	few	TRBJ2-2	CASSLEPEVAGELFF	TGCGCCAGCAGCTTGGAGCCGGAGGTGGCCGGGGAGCTGTTTTTT
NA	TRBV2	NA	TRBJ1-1	CASSGTGISNTEAFF	TGTGCCAGCAGTGGCACAGGGATTTCTAACACTGAAGCTTTCTTT
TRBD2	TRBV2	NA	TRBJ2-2	CASSELPSAGVSGELFF	TGTGCCAGCAGTGAATTGCCTAGCGCGGGAGTCAGCGGGGAGCTGTTTTTT
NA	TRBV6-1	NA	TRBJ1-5	CASSRRQGLQPQHF	TGTGCCAGCAGCCGAAGGCAGGGTTTGCAGCCCCAGCATTTT
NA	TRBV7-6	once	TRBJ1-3	CASSLGQGSSGNTIYF	TGTGCCAGCAGCTTAGGGCAGGGATCCTCTGGAAACACCATATATTTT
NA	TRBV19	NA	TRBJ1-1	CASSTGSINTEAFF	TGTGCCAGTAGTACAGGGTCGATCAACACTGAAGCTTTCTTT
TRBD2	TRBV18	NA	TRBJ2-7	CASSPQREVSYEQYF	TGTGCCAGCTCACCACAGCGGGAGGTATCCTACGAGCAGTACTTC
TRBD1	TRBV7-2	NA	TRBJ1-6	CASSMFYDRGNSPLHF	TGTGCCAGCAGCATGTTTTACGACAGGGGGAATTCACCCCTCCACTTT
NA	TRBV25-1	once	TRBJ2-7	CASSPLQVYEQYF	TGTGCCAGCAGTCCCCTCCAGGTGTACGAGCAGTACTTC
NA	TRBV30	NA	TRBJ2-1	CAWSSGLSYNEQFF	TGTGCCTGGAGTTCGGGACTGAGCTACAATGAGCAGTTCTTC
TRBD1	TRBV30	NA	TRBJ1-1	CACRTGEEEAFF	TGTGCCTGTAGGACAGGCGAGGAAGAAGCTTTCTTT
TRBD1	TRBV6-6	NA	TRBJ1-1	CASSYSKGAAFF	TGTGCCAGCAGTTACTCGAAGGGGGCGGCTTTCTTT
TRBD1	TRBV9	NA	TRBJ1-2	CASSTGQGDYGYTF	TGTGCCAGCAGCACAGGACAGGGCGACTATGGCTACACCTTC
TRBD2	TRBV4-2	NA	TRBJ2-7	CASSQATSGRARATRSYEQYF	TGTGCCAGCAGCCAGGCGACTAGCGGGAGGGCCCGAGCGACAAGATCCTACGAGCAGTACTTC
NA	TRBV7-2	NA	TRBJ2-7	CASSHGSYEQYF	TGTGCCAGCAGCCACGGGTCCTACGAGCAGTACTTC
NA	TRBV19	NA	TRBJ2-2	CASSIDRATGELFF	TGTGCCAGTAGTATAGACAGGGCCACCGGGGAGCTGTTTTTT
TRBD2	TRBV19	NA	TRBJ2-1	CASSIGVSGRLNEQFF	TGTGCCAGTAGTATAGGCGTTAGCGGGAGACTCAATGAGCAGTTCTTC
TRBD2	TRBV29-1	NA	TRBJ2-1	CSVAPPSGYNEQFF	TGCAGCGTTGCTCCTCCTAGCGGATACAATGAGCAGTTCTTC
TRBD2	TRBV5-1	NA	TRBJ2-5	CASSLDGTSGLEQYF	TGCGCCAGCAGCCTGGACGGGACTAGCGGCCTGGAGCAGTACTTC
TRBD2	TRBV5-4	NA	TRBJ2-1	CASSLQRESYNEQFF	TGTGCCAGCAGCTTGCAGCGGGAGTCCTACAATGAGCAGTTCTTC
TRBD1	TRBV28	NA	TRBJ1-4	CASSSPGTGGRKLFF	TGTGCCAGCAGTTCACCCGGGACAGGGGGCCGAAAACTGTTTTTT
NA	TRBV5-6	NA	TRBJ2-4	CASSLGPSGGIIGDIQYF	TGTGCCAGCAGCTTGGGGCCTTCAGGGGGGATCATAGGGGACATTCAGTACTTC
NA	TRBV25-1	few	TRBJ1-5	CASSMSGYSNQPQHF	TGTGCCAGCAGTATGTCAGGTTATAGCAATCAGCCCCAGCATTTT
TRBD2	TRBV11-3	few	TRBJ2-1	CASSLDTDSSGGYNEQFF	TGTGCCAGCAGCTTAGATACAGACTCTAGCGGAGGTTACAATGAGCAGTTCTTC
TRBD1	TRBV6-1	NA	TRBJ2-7	CASRAGTGIQYEQYF	TGTGCCAGCAGAGCCGGGACAGGGATCCAATACGAGCAGTACTTC
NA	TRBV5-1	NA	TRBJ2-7	CASSSGGSSVPEQYF	TGCGCCAGCAGCTCAGGGGGGTCCTCGGTTCCCGAGCAGTACTTC
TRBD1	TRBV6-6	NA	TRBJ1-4	CASSEDRAAEKLFF	TGTGCCAGCAGTGAGGACAGGGCCGCTGAAAAACTGTTTTTT
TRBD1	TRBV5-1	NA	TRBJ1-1	CASSLGSTGDTEAFF	TGCGCCAGCAGCTTGGGATCTACAGGGGACACTGAAGCTTTCTTT
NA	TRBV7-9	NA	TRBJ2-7	CASRRSRDTTYEQYF	TGTGCCAGCAGACGTTCCCGGGACACTACCTACGAGCAGTACTTC
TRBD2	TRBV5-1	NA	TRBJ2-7	CASGGLAGGPGEQYF	TGCGCCAGCGGGGGACTAGCGGGAGGGCCAGGAGAGCAGTACTTC
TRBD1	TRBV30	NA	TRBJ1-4	CASGGDSQEKLFF	TGTGCCTCGGGGGGGGACAGCCAAGAAAAACTGTTTTTT
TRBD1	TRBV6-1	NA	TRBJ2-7	CASRLGQSAYEQYF	TGTGCCAGCAGATTGGGACAGTCAGCCTACGAGCAGTACTTC
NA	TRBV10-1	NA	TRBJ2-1	CASSEGASDPNEQFF	TGCGCCAGCAGTGAAGGGGCTAGCGACCCTAATGAGCAGTTCTTC
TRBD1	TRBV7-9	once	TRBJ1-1	CASSPTGVVMNTEAFF	TGTGCCAGCAGCCCGACAGGGGTAGTGATGAACACTGAAGCTTTCTTT
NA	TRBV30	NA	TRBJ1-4	CAWSTPRNNEKLFF	TGTGCCTGGAGTACTCCGAGAAACAATGAAAAACTGTTTTTT
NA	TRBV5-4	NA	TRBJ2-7	CASSLGTGINYEQYF	TGTGCCAGCAGCTTGGGGACTGGAATCAATTACGAGCAGTACTTC
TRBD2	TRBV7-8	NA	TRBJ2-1	CASSFGGTSGRVEQFF	TGTGCCAGCAGCTTTGGGGGGACTAGCGGTAGGGTTGAGCAGTTCTTC
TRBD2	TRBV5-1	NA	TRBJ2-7	CASSLDGTSGLEQYF	TGCGCCAGCAGCCTGGACGGGACTAGCGGCCTGGAGCAGTACTTC
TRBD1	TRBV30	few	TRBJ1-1	CAWRQDREAFF	TGTGCCTGGAGACAGGACAGGGAAGCTTTCTTT
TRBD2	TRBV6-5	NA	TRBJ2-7	CASSRPGLAGGEQYF	TGTGCCAGCAGTCGGCCGGGACTAGCGGGAGGTGAGCAGTACTTC
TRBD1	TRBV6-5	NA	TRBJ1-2	CASSSRGPFNYGYTF	TGTGCCAGCAGTTCCAGGGGGCCGTTCAATTATGGCTACACCTTC
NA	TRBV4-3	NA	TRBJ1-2	CASSQAQISGNYGYTF	TGCGCCAGCAGCCAAGCCCAAATTTCCGGGAACTATGGCTACACCTTC
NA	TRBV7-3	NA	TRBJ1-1	CASSQTLQGEAFF	TGTGCCAGCAGCCAGACTCTCCAGGGGGAAGCTTTCTTT